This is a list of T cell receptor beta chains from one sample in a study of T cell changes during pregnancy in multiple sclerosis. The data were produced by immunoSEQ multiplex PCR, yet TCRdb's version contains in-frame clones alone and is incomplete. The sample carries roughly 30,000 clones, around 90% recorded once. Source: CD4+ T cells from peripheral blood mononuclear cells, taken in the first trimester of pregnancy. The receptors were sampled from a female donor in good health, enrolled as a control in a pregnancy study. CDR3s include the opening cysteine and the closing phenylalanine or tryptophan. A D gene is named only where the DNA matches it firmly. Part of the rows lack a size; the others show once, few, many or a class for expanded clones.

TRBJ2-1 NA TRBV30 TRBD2 TGTGCCTGGAGTGTTGGATCTAGCGGGGGGTTGAATGAGCAGTTCTTC CAWSVGSSGGLNEQFF
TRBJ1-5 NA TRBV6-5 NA TGTGCCAGCAGTGCAGGGGTGAATCAGCCCCAGCATTTT CASSAGVNQPQHF
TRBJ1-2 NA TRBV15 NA TGTGCCACCAGCTCCCGGTGGTTGGTCGACTATGGCTACACCTTC CATSSRWLVDYGYTF
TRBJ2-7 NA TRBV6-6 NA TGTGCCAGCAGCCTCCCGCGAGGGAGCTCCTACGAGCAGTACTTC CASSLPRGSSYEQYF
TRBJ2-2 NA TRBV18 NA TGTGCCAGCTCACCTGGACAGATCGGAACCGGGGAGCTGTTTTTT CASSPGQIGTGELFF
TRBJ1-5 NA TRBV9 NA TGTGCCAGCAGCGTAGGAGGGGGTCACAATCAGCCCCAGCATTTT CASSVGGGHNQPQHF
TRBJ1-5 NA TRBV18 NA TGTGCCAGCTCAAGACGGGAAGAGGGAGGCGGTCAGCCCCAGCATTTT CASSRREEGGGQPQHF
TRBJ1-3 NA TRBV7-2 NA TGTGCCAGCAGCACAGTGGACAGCTCTGGAAACACCATATATTTT CASSTVDSSGNTIYF
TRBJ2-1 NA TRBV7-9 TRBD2 TGTGCCAGCAGCGCGCGGGGGGGCTCCTACAATGAGCAGTTCTTC CASSARGGSYNEQFF
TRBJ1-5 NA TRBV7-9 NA TGTGCCAGCAGCTTAGGTGTACAGGGTTACAATCAGCCCCAGCATTTT CASSLGVQGYNQPQHF
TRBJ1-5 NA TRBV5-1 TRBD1 TGCGCCAGCAGCCCCAGCCCGGACAGGGGGATTCAGCCCCAGCATTTT CASSPSPDRGIQPQHF
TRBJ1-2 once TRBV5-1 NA TGCGCCAGCAGCTTGGAGGGGAATCAGGGCTATGGCTACACCTTC CASSLEGNQGYGYTF
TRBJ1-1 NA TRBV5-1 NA TGCGCCAGCAGCTCCCGCGGGAACACTGAAGCTTTCTTT CASSSRGNTEAFF
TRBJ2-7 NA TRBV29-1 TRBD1 TGCAGCGTAGCAACCGGGACAGGAGACGAGCAGTACTTC CSVATGTGDEQYF
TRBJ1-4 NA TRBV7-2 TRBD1 TGTGCCAGCAGTTTATCCGGGACAGGGGATGAAAAACTGTTTTTT CASSLSGTGDEKLFF
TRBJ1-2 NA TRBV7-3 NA TGTGCCAGCAGCGTCGGCAGGGGAAGGGGTGGCTACACCTTC CASSVGRGRGGYTF
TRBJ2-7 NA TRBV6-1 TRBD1 TGTGCCAGCATAACTACAGGGGGCGGAAAATGGGAGCAGTACTTC CASITTGGGKWEQYF
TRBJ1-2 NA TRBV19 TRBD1 TGTGCCAGTACCGATGGGGACAGGGTGGTACATGGCTACACCTTC CASTDGDRVVHGYTF
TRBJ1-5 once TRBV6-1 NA TGTGCCAGCAGTCAGCGGAGCAATCAGCCCCAGCATTTT CASSQRSNQPQHF
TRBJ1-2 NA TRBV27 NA TGTGCCAGCAGTTTAAAGCCCACAGGGACAAAGAATGGCTACACCTTC CASSLKPTGTKNGYTF
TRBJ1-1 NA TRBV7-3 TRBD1 TGTGCCAGCAGCTTGTCCGGGACAGACAACACTGAAGCTTTCTTT CASSLSGTDNTEAFF
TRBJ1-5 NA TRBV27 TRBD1 TGTGCCAGCAGTCAAAAAGGGGACAGGCTGGTACGGCAGCCCCAGCATTTT CASSQKGDRLVRQPQHF
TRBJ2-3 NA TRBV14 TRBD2 TGTGCCAGCAGCCTAAGACTAGCGGGGGCTACGCAGTATTTT CASSLRLAGATQYF
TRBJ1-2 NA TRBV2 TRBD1 TGTGCCAGCAGTGTTTTATCAGGGGGCTATGGCTACACCTTC CASSVLSGGYGYTF
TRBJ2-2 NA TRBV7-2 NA TGTGCCAGCAGCTTACTAAGTAACACCGGGGAGCTGTTTTTT CASSLLSNTGELFF
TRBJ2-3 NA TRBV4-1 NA TGCGCCAGCAGCCAACAGTGGACTAGCACAGATACGCAGTATTTT CASSQQWTSTDTQYF
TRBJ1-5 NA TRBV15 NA TGTGCCACCAGCAGAGATGGCCGGAGCGGCAATCAGCCCCAGCATTTT CATSRDGRSGNQPQHF
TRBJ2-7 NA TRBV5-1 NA TGCGCCAGCAGCCTACAGGATTCCTACGAGCAGTACTTC CASSLQDSYEQYF
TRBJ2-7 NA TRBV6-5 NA TGTGCCAGCAGTTACTCGATGGGCAGGGGTTACGAGCAGTACTTC CASSYSMGRGYEQYF
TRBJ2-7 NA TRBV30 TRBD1 TGTGCCTGGAGCCCGGACAGGGGGCGAGGATACGAGCAGTACTTC CAWSPDRGRGYEQYF
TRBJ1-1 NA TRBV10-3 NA TGTGCCATCAGCCCTAACCCGACAGTGAACACTGAAGCTTTCTTT CAISPNPTVNTEAFF
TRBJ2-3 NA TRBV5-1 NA TGCGCCAGCAGCCGCAGAAGCACAGATACGCAGTATTTT CASSRRSTDTQYF
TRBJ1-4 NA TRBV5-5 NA TGTGCCAGCAGCTTGGACCACGGGTTTGAAAAACTGTTTTTT CASSLDHGFEKLFF
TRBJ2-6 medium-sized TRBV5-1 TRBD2 TGCGCCAGCAGCTTTCTAGCGGGGACTGGGGCCAACGTCCTGACTTTC CASSFLAGTGANVLTF
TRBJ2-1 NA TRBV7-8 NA TGTGCCAGCAGCTTAATAAGCCAATCCTACAATGAGCAGTTCTTC CASSLISQSYNEQFF
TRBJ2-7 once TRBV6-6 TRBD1 TGTGCCAGCAGTTACGGGACAGGGAACTACGAGCAGTACTTC CASSYGTGNYEQYF
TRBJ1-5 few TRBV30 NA TGTGCCTGGAGTGGTGGTAGGGGCGGACGGCAAAGGAATCAGCCCCAGCATTTT CAWSGGRGGRQRNQPQHF
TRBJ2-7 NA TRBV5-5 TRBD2 TGTGCCAGCAGCTTGTTGTCTAGCGGGGGATACGAGCAGTACTTC CASSLLSSGGYEQYF
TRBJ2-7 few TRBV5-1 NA TGCGCCAGCAGCTTGGGCCAGGGGGGCACCTACGAGCAGTACTTC CASSLGQGGTYEQYF
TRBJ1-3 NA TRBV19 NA TGTGCCAGTAGCCCGTACGGGGTCGCTGGAAACACCATATATTTT CASSPYGVAGNTIYF
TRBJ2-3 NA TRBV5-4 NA TGTGCCAGCAGCGCTGGGGCGGGGAGCACAGATACGCAGTATTTT CASSAGAGSTDTQYF
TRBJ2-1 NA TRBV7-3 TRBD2 TGTGCCAGCAGTTTAGCGGGGGGGCATAATGAGCAGTTCTTC CASSLAGGHNEQFF
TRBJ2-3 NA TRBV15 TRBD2 TGTGCCACCAGCAGAGATCTTATGGGGAGCGGGGGGGTCACGCAGTATTTT CATSRDLMGSGGVTQYF
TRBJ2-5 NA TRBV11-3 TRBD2 TGTGCCAGCAGCTTAGGGGTTAGCGGGGACCACGATGAAGAGACCCAGTACTTC CASSLGVSGDHDEETQYF
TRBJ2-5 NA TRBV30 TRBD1 TGTGCCTGGAGTGTGAGGGGGCGAGAGACCCAGTACTTC CAWSVRGRETQYF
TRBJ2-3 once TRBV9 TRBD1 TGTGCCAGCAGCGGCCGGGACAGACGCACAGATACGCAGTATTTT CASSGRDRRTDTQYF
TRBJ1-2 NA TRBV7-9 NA TGTGCCAGCAGCTTAGGGACATACTATGGCTACACCTTC CASSLGTYYGYTF
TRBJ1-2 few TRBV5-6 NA TGTGCCAGCAGCCGTAGCCTTACAGGAGACTATGGCTACACCTTC CASSRSLTGDYGYTF
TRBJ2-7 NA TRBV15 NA TGTGCCACCAGCAGAGATACCCCCCCCCGGGAGCAGTACTTC CATSRDTPPREQYF